This is a list of T cell receptor beta chains from one sample in a study of low-dose radiotherapy and immunotherapy resistance in tumors. MiXCR, run by TCRdb on the reads, gives a single entry per CDR3 protein. The top ten clones hold under 1.1% of a sample with more than 85,000 distinct CDR3 sequences, roughly a tenth of them seen once. Source: PBMCs, taken before treatment. The receptors stem from a male donor with prostate cancer. CDR3s include the opening cysteine and the closing phenylalanine or tryptophan. A D gene is named only where the DNA matches it firmly. Some rows mark clone size as missing; the rest say once, few, many or name a class of expanded clone.

v_call: TRBV19
cdr3_length: 19
j_call: TRBJ1-5
clone_size: many
d_call: TRBD1
cdr3_aa: CASSIGPGDRGRGNQPQHF
cdr3_nt: TGTGCCAGTAGTATAGGGCCCGGGGACAGGGGGCGCGGCAATCAGCCCCAGCATTTT

v_call: TRBV27
cdr3_length: 14
j_call: TRBJ2-7
clone_size: many
d_call: .
cdr3_aa: CASSRGLLTYEQYF
cdr3_nt: TGTGCCAGCAGTCGAGGACTCCTAACCTACGAGCAGTACTTC

v_call: TRBV28
cdr3_length: 13
j_call: TRBJ2-3
clone_size: many
d_call: .
cdr3_aa: CASSSIGTDTQYF
cdr3_nt: TGTGCCAGCTCCTCCATAGGCACAGATACGCAGTATTTT

v_call: TRBV28
cdr3_length: 15
j_call: TRBJ1-1
clone_size: many
d_call: .
cdr3_aa: CASSLGGRGGTEAFF
cdr3_nt: TGTGCCAGCAGTTTGGGAGGCAGGGGAGGAACTGAAGCTTTCTTT

v_call: TRBV11-2
cdr3_length: 13
j_call: TRBJ2-7
clone_size: many
d_call: TRBD2
cdr3_aa: CATGLAVPYEQYF
cdr3_nt: TGTGCAACCGGACTAGCGGTTCCCTACGAGCAGTACTTC

v_call: TRBV29-1
cdr3_length: 14
j_call: TRBJ2-1
clone_size: many
d_call: .
cdr3_aa: CSVDGGSWDNEQFF
cdr3_nt: TGCAGCGTTGATGGGGGGAGTTGGGACAATGAGCAGTTCTTC

v_call: TRBV7-2
cdr3_length: 15
j_call: TRBJ2-7
clone_size: many
d_call: TRBD2
cdr3_aa: CASSLELAGTYEQYF
cdr3_nt: TGTGCCAGCAGCTTAGAACTAGCGGGAACCTACGAGCAGTACTTC

v_call: TRBV7-2
cdr3_length: 14
j_call: TRBJ1-4
clone_size: many
d_call: .
cdr3_aa: CASSLGGAGEKLFF
cdr3_nt: TGTGCCAGCAGCCTAGGGGGGGCTGGTGAAAAACTGTTTTTT

v_call: TRBV7-2
cdr3_length: 15
j_call: TRBJ2-2
clone_size: many
d_call: .
cdr3_aa: CASRASGQNTGELFF
cdr3_nt: TGTGCCAGCAGGGCCTCGGGACAGAACACCGGGGAGCTGTTTTTT

v_call: TRBV2
cdr3_length: 15
j_call: TRBJ2-1
clone_size: many
d_call: .
cdr3_aa: CASSETRGGIGEQFF
cdr3_nt: TGTGCCAGCAGTGAGACTAGAGGGGGCATCGGGGAGCAGTTCTTC

v_call: TRBV7-2
cdr3_length: 18
j_call: TRBJ2-1
clone_size: many
d_call: TRBD2
cdr3_aa: CASSTPPETSGRGSEQFF
cdr3_nt: TGTGCCAGCAGCACGCCACCGGAGACTAGCGGGAGGGGGAGTGAGCAGTTCTTC

v_call: TRBV27
cdr3_length: 14
j_call: TRBJ2-1
clone_size: many
d_call: .
cdr3_aa: CASQRGRSYNEQFF
cdr3_nt: TGTGCCAGTCAAAGGGGGAGGAGTTACAATGAGCAGTTCTTC

v_call: TRBV6-5
cdr3_length: 16
j_call: TRBJ2-7
clone_size: many
d_call: TRBD1
cdr3_aa: CASSYSNVPGGHEQYF
cdr3_nt: TGTGCCAGCAGTTACTCGAATGTTCCAGGGGGCCACGAGCAGTACTTC

v_call: TRBV9
cdr3_length: 15
j_call: TRBJ2-1
clone_size: many
d_call: .
cdr3_aa: CASSGGVDFYNEQFF
cdr3_nt: TGTGCCAGCAGCGGGGGGGTGGATTTTTACAATGAGCAGTTCTTC

v_call: TRBV6-4
cdr3_length: 14
j_call: TRBJ2-3
clone_size: many
d_call: .
cdr3_aa: CASSSMASTDTQYF
cdr3_nt: TGTGCCAGCAGTAGTATGGCGAGCACAGATACGCAGTATTTT

v_call: TRBV7-2
cdr3_length: 16
j_call: TRBJ2-1
clone_size: many
d_call: TRBD2
cdr3_aa: CASSVTGLAGAREQFF
cdr3_nt: TGTGCCAGCAGCGTCACCGGACTAGCGGGAGCACGGGAGCAGTTCTTC

v_call: TRBV5-1
cdr3_length: 15
j_call: TRBJ2-3
clone_size: many
d_call: .
cdr3_aa: CASSLVSERTDTQYF
cdr3_nt: TGCGCCAGCAGCTTGGTTTCAGAAAGAACAGATACGCAGTATTTT

v_call: TRBV4-2
cdr3_length: 16
j_call: TRBJ2-2
clone_size: many
d_call: TRBD1
cdr3_aa: CASSKPGQGATGELFF
cdr3_nt: TGTGCCAGCAGCAAACCGGGACAGGGGGCAACCGGGGAGCTGTTTTTT

v_call: TRBV7-2
cdr3_length: 15
j_call: TRBJ1-6
clone_size: many
d_call: .
cdr3_aa: CASSLGLGDNSPLHF
cdr3_nt: TGTGCCAGCAGCTTAGGATTGGGCGATAATTCACCCCTCCACTTT

v_call: TRBV4-3
cdr3_length: 15
j_call: TRBJ2-2
clone_size: many
d_call: TRBD2
cdr3_aa: CASSLRTSGRGELFF
cdr3_nt: TGCGCCAGCAGCCTTAGGACTAGCGGGAGAGGGGAGCTGTTTTTT

v_call: TRBV9
cdr3_length: 14
j_call: TRBJ2-2
clone_size: many
d_call: .
cdr3_aa: CASRRGGEAGELFF
cdr3_nt: TGTGCCAGCAGACGAGGGGGGGAGGCCGGGGAGCTGTTTTTT

v_call: TRBV11-1
cdr3_length: 15
j_call: TRBJ2-2
clone_size: many
d_call: TRBD2
cdr3_aa: CASSLTSGYTGELFF
cdr3_nt: TGTGCCAGCAGCTTGACTAGCGGGTACACCGGGGAGCTGTTTTTT

v_call: TRBV7-9
cdr3_length: 14
j_call: TRBJ2-7
clone_size: many
d_call: .
cdr3_aa: CASSAGTVSYEQYF
cdr3_nt: TGTGCCAGCAGCGCCGGGACGGTTTCCTACGAGCAGTACTTC

v_call: TRBV7-9
cdr3_length: 14
j_call: TRBJ2-1
clone_size: many
d_call: .
cdr3_aa: CASSFSSDYNEQFF
cdr3_nt: TGTGCCAGCAGCTTCTCTAGCGATTACAATGAGCAGTTCTTC

v_call: TRBV20-1
cdr3_length: 13
j_call: TRBJ1-2
clone_size: many
d_call: TRBD1
cdr3_aa: CSARPLGTDGYTF
cdr3_nt: TGCAGTGCTAGACCCCTCGGGACAGATGGCTACACCTTC

v_call: TRBV5-1
cdr3_length: 15
j_call: TRBJ2-7
clone_size: few
d_call: TRBD2
cdr3_aa: CASSLEASGPTEQYF
cdr3_nt: TGCGCCAGCAGCTTGGAGGCTAGCGGACCTACCGAGCAGTACTTC

v_call: TRBV5-1
cdr3_length: 16
j_call: TRBJ2-2
clone_size: .
d_call: TRBD1
cdr3_aa: CASSWAGTVDTGELFF
cdr3_nt: TGCGCCAGCAGCTGGGCCGGGACAGTAGACACCGGGGAGCTGTTTTTT

v_call: TRBV6-5
cdr3_length: 13
j_call: TRBJ2-2
clone_size: many
d_call: .
cdr3_aa: CASSYPETGELFF
cdr3_nt: TGTGCCAGCAGTTACCCGGAGACCGGGGAGCTGTTTTTT

v_call: TRBV7-2
cdr3_length: 17
j_call: TRBJ2-1
clone_size: many
d_call: TRBD2
cdr3_aa: CASSLVLAGAMYNEQFF
cdr3_nt: TGTGCCAGCAGCTTAGTTTTAGCGGGCGCGATGTACAATGAGCAGTTCTTC

v_call: TRBV18
cdr3_length: 13
j_call: TRBJ2-1
clone_size: .
d_call: .
cdr3_aa: CASSPPAFPEQFF
cdr3_nt: TGTGCCAGCTCACCACCGGCCTTCCCCGAGCAGTTCTTC

v_call: TRBV20-1
cdr3_length: 16
j_call: TRBJ2-5
clone_size: many
d_call: .
cdr3_aa: CSASRSDSGTGETQYF
cdr3_nt: TGCAGTGCTAGTCGGAGCGACTCCGGGACCGGAGAGACCCAGTACTTC

v_call: TRBV6-4
cdr3_length: 12
j_call: TRBJ2-1
clone_size: many
d_call: .
cdr3_aa: CASSGELGEQFF
cdr3_nt: TGTGCCAGCAGTGGAGAACTCGGTGAGCAGTTCTTC

v_call: TRBV2
cdr3_length: 12
j_call: TRBJ1-4
clone_size: many
d_call: .
cdr3_aa: CASSWLNEKLFF
cdr3_nt: TGTGCCAGCAGTTGGTTAAATGAAAAACTGTTTTTT

v_call: TRBV4-3
cdr3_length: 17
j_call: TRBJ2-1
clone_size: many
d_call: TRBD2
cdr3_aa: CASSQEGPVAGLGEQFF
cdr3_nt: TGCGCCAGCAGCCAAGAAGGTCCAGTAGCGGGGTTAGGTGAGCAGTTCTTC

v_call: TRBV20-1
cdr3_length: 15
j_call: TRBJ2-2
clone_size: many
d_call: TRBD2
cdr3_aa: CSAIRSGSGTGELFF
cdr3_nt: TGCAGTGCTATACGTAGCGGGAGTGGCACCGGGGAGCTGTTTTTT

v_call: TRBV6-5
cdr3_length: 18
j_call: TRBJ2-3
clone_size: medium-sized
d_call: TRBD2
cdr3_aa: CASSYSGLAGGSTDTQYF
cdr3_nt: TGTGCCAGCAGTTACTCAGGACTAGCGGGAGGAAGCACAGATACGCAGTATTTT

v_call: TRBV7-7
cdr3_length: 16
j_call: TRBJ2-5
clone_size: .
d_call: TRBD1
cdr3_aa: CASSSKGGRKKETQYF
cdr3_nt: TGTGCCAGCAGCTCCAAAGGGGGCAGGAAGAAGGAGACCCAGTACTTC

v_call: TRBV6-6
cdr3_length: 13
j_call: TRBJ1-5
clone_size: many
d_call: .
cdr3_aa: CASSRDGNQPQHF
cdr3_nt: TGTGCCAGCAGCCGTGACGGCAATCAGCCCCAGCATTTT

v_call: TRBV7-9
cdr3_length: 11
j_call: TRBJ1-1
clone_size: many
d_call: .
cdr3_aa: CASSTNTEAFF
cdr3_nt: TGTGCCAGCAGCACGAACACTGAAGCTTTCTTT

v_call: TRBV4-3
cdr3_length: 15
j_call: TRBJ1-2
clone_size: many
d_call: .
cdr3_aa: CASSQATGADYGYTF
cdr3_nt: TGCGCCAGCAGCCAAGCGACGGGGGCGGACTATGGCTACACCTTC

v_call: TRBV13
cdr3_length: 15
j_call: TRBJ2-7
clone_size: once
d_call: .
cdr3_aa: CASSFTGTQPDEQYF
cdr3_nt: TGTGCCAGCAGCTTCACCGGGACCCAACCTGACGAGCAGTACTTC

v_call: TRBV27
cdr3_length: 15
j_call: TRBJ1-5
clone_size: .
d_call: .
cdr3_aa: CASSLLNAPHQPQHF
cdr3_nt: TGTGCCAGCAGTTTATTAAACGCGCCGCATCAGCCCCAGCATTTT

v_call: TRBV28
cdr3_length: 18
j_call: TRBJ2-6
clone_size: many
d_call: TRBD1
cdr3_aa: CASSILGQGATGANVLTF
cdr3_nt: TGTGCCAGCAGCATTTTGGGACAGGGGGCGACTGGGGCCAACGTCCTGACTTTC

v_call: TRBV29-1
cdr3_length: 15
j_call: TRBJ2-3
clone_size: many
d_call: TRBD2
cdr3_aa: CSVEKLAGGGDTQYF
cdr3_nt: TGCAGCGTTGAAAAACTAGCGGGAGGCGGTGATACGCAGTATTTT

v_call: TRBV18
cdr3_length: 17
j_call: TRBJ2-6
clone_size: .
d_call: TRBD1
cdr3_aa: CASSLTGVLLGANVLTF
cdr3_nt: TGTGCCAGCTCTCTAACAGGGGTTTTACTTGGGGCCAACGTCCTGACTTTC

v_call: TRBV29-1
cdr3_length: 10
j_call: TRBJ1-1
clone_size: many
d_call: .
cdr3_aa: CSVCRSEAFF
cdr3_nt: TGCAGCGTCTGCCGCAGCGAAGCTTTCTTT

v_call: TRBV28
cdr3_length: 11
j_call: TRBJ2-1
clone_size: many
d_call: .
cdr3_aa: CASDGRNEQFF
cdr3_nt: TGTGCCAGTGACGGCCGCAATGAGCAGTTCTTC

v_call: TRBV2
cdr3_length: 13
j_call: TRBJ1-5
clone_size: .
d_call: .
cdr3_aa: CASERGSNQPQHF
cdr3_nt: TGTGCCAGCGAAAGGGGTAGCAATCAGCCCCAGCATTTT